This T cell receptor beta chain was sequenced in a study of vaccination and CD4 T cells after COVID-19. Worth noting for this clonotype: Its antigen is undetermined.

Oncomine TCR Beta short-read sequencing was applied to DNA from cultured CD4+ T cells. TCRdb called the PCR reads again in MiXCR, with one record for every CDR3 protein. The sample records about 18,000 distinct CDR3 sequences, around 70% being singletons. Treatment given: approximately nine-day PBMC culture with coronavirus spike peptide pools or control peptides (ViraFEST assay). Antigen-specific T cells were expanded with peptide pools by ViraFEST, and TCRs were then sequenced. Deletions cut 7 bases from V and 5 bases from J, with 18 bases between. The CDR3 totals 14 residues. Germline V gene lookup returns CDR1 MNHEY and CDR2 SVGEGT.

Sequencing input: CD4+ T cells from blood, cultured in vitro. This sequence joins TRBV6-2 or TRBV6-3 and TRBJ2-7, with D possibly being TRBD2 (5 bases). The receptor was derived from a human donor who had recovered from COVID-19. The DNA for the CDR3 is TGTGCCAGCACCGAACTAACGGGGTTCCACGAGCAGTACTTC. Residues: CASTELTGFHEQYF.